This T cell receptor beta chain was sequenced in a study of identifying expanded T cells in peripheral blood. The data were produced by immunoSEQ multiplex PCR, yet TCRdb's version contains in-frame clones alone and is incomplete. Counted here are roughly 81,000 clones, roughly 84% occurring once; the ten biggest clones make up roughly 21%. The CDR3 extends over 13 amino acids. Germline V gene sequence: CDR1 KGHSH, CDR2 LQKENI. Between the trimmed V and J ends, which lost 0 bases and 6 bases, there was a span of 6 bases. Sequencing input: blood. The rearrangement uses TRBV18 and TRBJ2-1; D remains ambiguous. The sequence derives from a person between 18 and 70 years old in good health. The CDR3 DNA sequence: TGTGCCAGCTCACCACCGGTAGGCAATGAGCAGTTCTTC. It yields the protein CASSPPVGNEQFF.